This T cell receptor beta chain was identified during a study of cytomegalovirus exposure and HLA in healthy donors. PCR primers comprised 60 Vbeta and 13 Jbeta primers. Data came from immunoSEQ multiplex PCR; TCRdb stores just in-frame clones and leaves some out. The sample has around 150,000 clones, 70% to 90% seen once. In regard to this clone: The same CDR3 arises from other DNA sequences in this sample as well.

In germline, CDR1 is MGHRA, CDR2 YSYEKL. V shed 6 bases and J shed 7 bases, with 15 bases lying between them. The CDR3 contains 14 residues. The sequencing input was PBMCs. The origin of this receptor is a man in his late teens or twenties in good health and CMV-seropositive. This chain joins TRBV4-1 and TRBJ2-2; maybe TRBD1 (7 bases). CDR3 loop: CASRDREEVGELFF. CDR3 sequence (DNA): TGCGCCAGCAGAGACAGGGAGGAGGTCGGGGAGCTGTTTTTT.